This T cell receptor beta chain came from a study of cytomegalovirus exposure and HLA in healthy donors. Notes on the study in general: Most sequenced TCRs were rare (though some public TCRs occurred in many donors). The authors enumerated around 150 TCR beta chains as linked to cytomegalovirus. The authors confirmed in vitro that a few CMV-associated chains were specific for CMV antigens.

Points on this clone: Its specificity is unknown.

The assay was immunoSEQ multiplex PCR, and TCRdb's table has in-frame clones only and misses some. The sample records about 79,000 clones, roughly 93% being singletons. This CDR3 is built from 13 residues. The V gene lost 6 bases and the J gene lost 1 base, with 9 bases spanning the gap. CDR1 and CDR2 (germline): MDHEN, SYDVKM. The TCR comes from a woman aged 25 to 39 in good health and CMV-seronegative. The sequencing sample was made of PBMCs. This chain joins TRBV28 and TRBJ1-1; D is perhaps TRBD1 (6 bases). CDR3 sequence: CASSGQPNTEAFF. The CDR3 DNA is TGTGCCAGCAGCGGACAGCCGAACACTGAAGCTTTCTTT. Together with reference TRBV28 and TRBJ1-1, the CDR3 gives the full variable domain: DVKVTQSSRYLVKRTGEKVFLECVQDMDHENMFWYRQDPGLGLRLIYFSYDVKMKEKGDIPEGYSVSREKKERFSLILESASTNQTSMYLCASSGQPNTEAFFGQGTRLTVV.